This entry describes one TCR beta chain. Antigen unknown. The length of the CDR3 is 13 residues. V trimming: 3 bases; J trimming: 7 bases; junction bases outside the gene matches: 4. Germline V lookup: CDR1 SGHTA, CDR2 FQGNSA. The sample is drawn from a study of T cell responses to AZD1222 COVID-19 vaccine. Clones were sequenced by immunoSEQ multiplex PCR, and TCRdb holds only the in-frame ones, with some missing. Counted here are about 99,000 clones, approximately 89% occurring once; the ten biggest clones make up 20%. Study results and limitations: Vaccination with two AZD1222 doses was followed by a rise in Spike-specific TCR breadth and depth. Among the donors, most were white British and more were female, and clonal diversity was possibly underestimated. Nearly half of spike-specific TCRs reportedly target variant regions that are unmutated in the B.1.351 and B.1.1.7 variants.

The clonotype comes from an adult in good health. The chain links TRBV7-2 to TRBJ1-2, with TRBD1 identical over 8 bases. The starting material was peripheral blood, obtained on day 0 of AZD1222 vaccination. CDR3 amino acids: CASSLDRVGGYTF. CDR3 DNA: TGTGCCAGCAGCTTGGACAGGGTGGGTGGCTACACCTTC.